In this sample, the clone carrying this TCR beta chain turned up a few times. Its antigen is still unknown. The sample holds other DNA sequences that translate to the same CDR3. Using immunoSEQ multiplex PCR, the repertoire was profiled, and TCRdb retains in-frame clones only, with some absent. The repertoire holds approximately 150,000 clones, 70% to 90% seen once, with 3% to 4% in the top ten. Germline CDR1 reads SGHRS; CDR2 reads YFSETQ. The CDR3 is made up of 14 amino acids. The ends were cut back, 0 bases at V and 0 bases at J, with 6 bases in the middle. This entry is derived from a study of T cell responses to AZD1222 COVID-19 vaccine. General study results and limits: Breadth and depth of Spike-specific TCRs rose after two AZD1222 doses. Spike-wide coverage was observed for vaccine-associated CD4 TCRs, with dominant responses at 160-218 and 743-854. Baseline serology detected seropositivity in only a handful of AZD1222 recipients. The donors showed a predominance of white British ancestry and of females, with possible underestimation of clonal diversity.

V is TRBV5-1 and J is TRBJ1-1; no firm D call. The sequencing used peripheral blood, collected on day 0 of MenACWY control vaccination. The sequence derives from an adult in good health. CDR3 nucleotides: TGCGCCAGCAGCTTGGCCGGCATGAACACTGAAGCTTTCTTT. Its translation is CASSLAGMNTEAFF. Filled out from reference TRBV5-1 and TRBJ1-1, the complete variable domain reads KAGVTQTPRYLIKTRGQQVTLSCSPISGHRSVSWYQQTPGQGLQFLFEYFSETQRNKGNFPGRFSGRQFSNSRSEMNVSTLELGDSALYLCASSLAGMNTEAFFGQGTRLTVV.